This T cell receptor beta chain was sequenced during a study of shared clonotypes between healthy human individuals. Study-wide results and caveats: Sequencing depth was expected to affect clonotype sharing among donors. Non-shared clonotypes showed lower generation probabilities than clonotypes common to all four donors.

The table came from immunoSEQ multiplex PCR; TCRdb's copy has only in-frame clones and leaves some out. The table has 230,000 or so clones, approximately 70% seen once; the top ten hold around 10%. Donors, without exception, were Caucasian adults residing in Nashville, Tennessee. As for this clone: Its antigen is unknown.

The TCR comes from a man aged 25-40 years in good health. The sample comprised memory CD4+ T cells sorted from blood. The subset is: CD45RA-negative fraction.

Here the CDR3 DNA reads TGTGCCAGCAGCTCGGGACAGTTGTTAGAGACCCAGTACTTC. It encodes CASSSGQLLETQYF. The chain is built from TRBV5-4 and TRBJ2-5; 7 nucleotides line up with TRBD1. Trimming at V came to 3 bases and at J to 4 bases, leaving 6 bases not matched to a gene. Germline CDR1 SGHNT, CDR2 YYREEE (reference sequence). The CDR3 spans 14 residues.